Each of the 20 T cell receptor beta chains below was sequenced from the same sample in a study of early T cells in non-severe SARS-CoV-2 infection. MiXCR, applied by TCRdb to the 5' RACE reads, yields one record per CDR3 protein. Of roughly 56,000 distinct CDR3 sequences in the sample, roughly 13% are singletons; the top ten hold 9.5% to 10%. Material for sequencing was whole blood. Receptors were obtained from an adult who was a healthcare worker with PCR-confirmed SARS-CoV-2 infection or an uninfected control (not recorded which).

The V gene is TRBV28, the J gene TRBJ2-7; D is undetermined. The V gene's germline CDR1 is MDHEN and CDR2 SYDVKM. The V end lost 3 bases, the J end lost 2 bases, and 11 bases lay between the germline ends. The CDR3 runs 14 residues. The CDR3 bases are TGTGCCAGCAGTTTCTTGACCGGAACCTACGAGCAGTACTTC. It yields the protein CASSFLTGTYEQYF.

The V call is TRBV20-1, the J call TRBJ2-7; tentatively, D is TRBD2 (6 bases). Trimming left V 4 bases short and J 0 bases short, with 16 bases between. There are 15 residues in the CDR3. The germline gives CDR1 DFQATT, CDR2 SNEGSKA (reference sequence). For the CDR3, the DNA is TGCAGTGCTACCCGAAGGGACTCCTTCTCCTACGAGCAGTACTTC. Protein sequence: CSATRRDSFSYEQYF.

This clonotype was seen ten or more times. The chain recombines TRBV7-9 with TRBJ2-6, with D possibly matching TRBD2 (6 bases). Per germline, CDR1 SEHNR and CDR2 FQNEAQ (reference sequence). The CDR3 is made up of 17 amino acids. Between the trimmed V and J ends, which lost 5 bases and 2 bases, there was a span of 16 bases. This chain's CDR3 is CASSALSGGPGANVLTF. The CDR3 DNA sequence: TGTGCCAGCAGCGCCTTAAGCGGAGGGCCTGGGGCCAACGTCCTGACTTTC.

This clonotype appeared a few times. The chain links TRBV10-3 to TRBJ2-7; no clear D. This CDR3 spans 12 amino acids. Germline lookup yields CDR1 ENHRY and CDR2 SYGVKD. Trimming took off 7 bases at V and 1 base at J, with 8 bases between the two ends. The CDR3 region has the DNA TGTGCCATCAAGGCAGCTTCCTACGAGCAGTACTTC. This sequence encodes CAIKAASYEQYF.

This clonotype was observed at least ten times. V and J are TRBV11-2 and TRBJ2-1; no firm D call. CDR1 is SGHAT and CDR2 is FQNNGV in the germline V gene. V lost 5 bases and J lost 8, with 7 bases in between. CDR3 size: 11 residues. CDR3 DNA: TGTGCCAGCAGCCCCGCGCATGAGCAGTTCTTC. Protein: CASSPAHEQFF.

The V and J genes are TRBV7-9 and TRBJ1-1; D call uncertain. The germline V and J ends were trimmed by 5 bases and 2 bases, with 12 bases remaining between them. Germline CDR1 is SEHNR and CDR2 is FQNEAQ (reference sequence). The CDR3 has 14 amino acids. The CDR3 loop reads CASSPSGRNTEAFF. CDR3 DNA sequence: TGTGCCAGCAGCCCTAGTGGGCGAAACACTGAAGCTTTCTTT.

The rearrangement uses TRBV7-2 and TRBJ1-6; D is ambiguous. This CDR3 comprises 12 residues. The V gene lost 5 bases and the J gene lost 7 bases, with 6 bases spanning the gap. Germline loops: CDR1 SGHTA, CDR2 FQGNSA. The CDR3 bases are TGTGCCAGCAGCAGGGCAAATTCACCCCTCCACTTT. Residues: CASSRANSPLHF.

The V and J genes are TRBV4-2 and TRBJ2-1; D is perhaps TRBD2 (6 bases). V gave up 1 base and J gave up 9 bases, with 10 bases separating them. Germline V lookup: CDR1 LGHNA, CDR2 YNFKEQ. CDR3 length equals 13 residues. The CDR3 DNA reads TGTGCCAGCAGCCAAGCGGGAGAGGGTGAGCAGTTCTTC. This translates into CASSQAGEGEQFF.

This clonotype was seen at least ten times. The V gene is TRBV7-2, the J gene TRBJ1-5; 7 positions agree with TRBD1. V dropped 5 bases and J dropped 1; count of bases not matched to a gene: 5. CDR3 size: 15 residues. Looked up from germline, CDR1 is SGHTA and CDR2 is FQGNSA. The CDR3: CASSQVGQSNQPQHF. As DNA, the CDR3 is TGTGCCAGCAGCCAAGTGGGACAGAGCAATCAGCCCCAGCATTTT.

This clonotype occurred a few times. The chain joins TRBV28 to TRBJ1-6, with TRBD1 as a possible D gene (5 bases). Germline V gene data show CDR1 as MDHEN and CDR2 as SYDVKM. Trimming pared 3 bases from V and 2 bases from J, leaving 8 bases between. The length of the CDR3 is 15 residues. DNA of the CDR3: TGTGCCAGCAGTTTCCGGGGGGCCTATAATTCACCCCTCCACTTT. This codes for CASSFRGAYNSPLHF.

This clonotype has just a few counts. The genes are TRBV5-1 and TRBJ1-2; TRBD1 matches at 8 bases. This CDR3 comprises 14 residues. Germline V gene sequence: CDR1 SGHRS, CDR2 YFSETQ. V trimming: 0 bases; J trimming: 8 bases; junction bases outside the gene matches: 6. The CDR3 DNA is TGCGCCAGCAGCTTGGTACAGGGGGTAGGAGGCTACACCTTC. Translation: CASSLVQGVGGYTF.

This clonotype has just a few counts. The chain uses TRBV19 and TRBJ2-7, with 7 nucleotides matching TRBD1. V trimming: 4 bases; J trimming: 3 bases; junction bases outside the gene matches: 3. The CDR3 has 13 residues. Germline assignment: CDR1 LNHDA and CDR2 SQIVND (reference sequence). CDR3 DNA sequence: TGTGCCAGTAGTAATCGACAGGGCTACGAGCAGTACTTC. It encodes CASSNRQGYEQYF.

V usage is TRBV29-1 and J usage is TRBJ2-3, with 14 bases that match TRBD2. After removal of 5 bases from V and 1 base from J, the junction contained 8 bases not matched to a gene. CDR3 size: 17 residues. Germline CDR1 and CDR2: SQVTM and ANQGSEA. The CDR3 sequence is CSVSTSGGALGTDTQYF. Written as DNA, the CDR3 is TGCAGCGTTTCGACTAGCGGGGGGGCACTTGGCACAGATACGCAGTATTTT.

This clonotype occurred many times. The rearrangement uses TRBV6-6 and TRBJ1-1; TRBD1 is a possible D gene (5 bases). The germline CDR1 and CDR2 sequences are MNHNY and SVGAGI (reference sequence). The V end lost 0 bases, the J end lost 5 bases, and 10 bases lay between the germline ends. The CDR3 has 14 amino acids. CDR3 loop: CASSYSYGGTEAFF. The CDR3 DNA sequence: TGTGCCAGCAGTTACTCGTATGGGGGGACTGAAGCTTTCTTT.

The chain recombines TRBV6-4 with TRBJ2-1; TRBD1 is a possible D gene (6 bases). V lost 6 bases, J lost 5 bases, and 17 bases lay in between. CDR3 length: 15 amino acids. The germline CDR1 and CDR2 sequences are MRHNA and SNTAGT. The CDR3 region is CASSEYGTGNNEQFF. Here the CDR3 DNA reads TGTGCCAGCAGCGAATACGGTACAGGGAACAATGAGCAGTTCTTC.

This clonotype showed up many times. This chain links TRBV7-2 with TRBJ2-1; the D gene is possibly TRBD2 (6 bases). Germline assignment: CDR1 SGHTA and CDR2 FQGNSA. V was clipped by 3 bases and J by 10 bases, with 19 bases between them. The CDR3 totals 15 residues. Written as DNA, the CDR3 is TGTGCCAGCAGCTTGTACGGGGGTGCTAGGTCAGAGCAGTTCTTC. Translation: CASSLYGGARSEQFF.

This clonotype rates as medium-sized (0.01 to 0.1%). The V call is TRBV5-1, the J call TRBJ2-3; TRBD1 is a possible D gene (6 bases). The CDR3 has 16 amino acids. Trimming removed 0 bases from V and 4 bases from J, with 15 bases in between. Germline CDR1 and CDR2: SGHRS and YFSETQ. CDR3 DNA sequence: TGCGCCAGCAGCTTGGAGGAGCAGGGGCAAGCAGATACGCAGTATTTT. Protein product: CASSLEEQGQADTQYF.

The chain combines TRBV7-2 with TRBJ2-7; 10 bases fit TRBD2. The CDR3 runs to 14 residues. V lost 5 bases, J lost 3 bases, and 4 bases stayed unmatched. Per germline, CDR1 SGHTA and CDR2 FQGNSA. In nucleotides, the CDR3 is TGTGCCAGCAGCCGACTAGCGGGCCTCTACGAGCAGTACTTC. Translated, it gives CASSRLAGLYEQYF.

The chain couples TRBV6-5 to TRBJ2-2, with 12 bases that match TRBD2. The trim removed 4 bases at V and 5 bases at J, leaving 5 bases unmatched. The CDR3 spans 16 residues. Germline V lookup: CDR1 MNHEY, CDR2 SVGAGI. CDR3 coding DNA: TGTGCCAGCAGTTTCCCGACTAGCGGGGGAACCGGGGAGCTGTTTTTT. This gives the protein CASSFPTSGGTGELFF.

At least ten counts were recorded for this clonotype. The gene calls are TRBV11-2 and TRBJ1-2; D may be TRBD1 (6 bases). The CDR3 has 11 amino acids. Trimming removed 3 bases at V and 7 bases at J, with 6 bases between. CDR1 SGHAT and CDR2 FQNNGV come from the germline V gene. CDR3 in amino acids: CASSFRGGYTF. The CDR3 DNA follows: TGTGCCAGCAGCTTCAGGGGTGGCTACACCTTC.